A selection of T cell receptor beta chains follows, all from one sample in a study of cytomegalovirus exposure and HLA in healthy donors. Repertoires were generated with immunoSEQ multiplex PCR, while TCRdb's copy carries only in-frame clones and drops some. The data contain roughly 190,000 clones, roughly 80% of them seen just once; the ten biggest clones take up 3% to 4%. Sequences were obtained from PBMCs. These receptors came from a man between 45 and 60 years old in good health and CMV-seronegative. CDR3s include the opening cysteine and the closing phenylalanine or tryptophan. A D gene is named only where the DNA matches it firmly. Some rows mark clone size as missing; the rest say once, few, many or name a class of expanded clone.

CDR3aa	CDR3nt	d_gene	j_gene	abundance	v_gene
CSSSLGKDRGGYGYTF	TGTTCCAGCAGCTTAGGGAAGGACAGGGGAGGCTATGGCTACACCTTC	TRBD1	TRBJ1-2	NA	TRBV7-9
CASSLGRRVNQPQHF	TGTGCCAGCAGCTTAGGTCGCAGGGTCAATCAGCCCCAGCATTTT	NA	TRBJ1-5	NA	TRBV5-6
CASSLAGATSGANVLTF	TGTGCCAGCAGCTTAGCGGGGGCAACCTCTGGGGCCAACGTCCTGACTTTC	TRBD2	TRBJ2-6	NA	TRBV5-4
CASRVGGGNYGYTF	TGTGCCAGCAGGGTGGGAGGTGGGAACTATGGCTACACCTTC	NA	TRBJ1-2	NA	TRBV9
CTTSRGALETGRAVENSPLHF	TGTACCACCAGCCGCGGAGCCCTAGAGACAGGGCGCGCTGTGGAGAATTCACCCCTCCACTTT	TRBD1	TRBJ1-6	NA	TRBV15
CAWSDTGKGQPQHF	TGTGCCTGGAGCGACACAGGGAAGGGACAGCCCCAGCATTTT	NA	TRBJ1-5	once	TRBV30
CASSPIGRLGAEAFF	TGTGCCAGCAGTCCGATCGGTCGCCTGGGCGCTGAAGCTTTCTTT	NA	TRBJ1-1	NA	TRBV2
CASRSSGVLLEQYF	TGTGCCAGCAGATCTAGCGGGGTCCTACTCGAGCAGTACTTC	TRBD2	TRBJ2-7	NA	TRBV27
CASSGLAGGPDTQYF	TGTGCCAGCAGTGGACTAGCGGGGGGGCCAGATACGCAGTATTTT	TRBD2	TRBJ2-3	NA	TRBV6-1
CASSEQGNTEAFF	TGTGCCAGCAGCGAGCAGGGGAACACTGAAGCTTTCTTT	NA	TRBJ1-1	NA	TRBV9
CASSSGLAGGPRGGETQYF	TGTGCCAGCAGCTCGGGACTAGCGGGGGGCCCCAGGGGTGGAGAGACCCAGTACTTC	TRBD2	TRBJ2-5	NA	TRBV7-2
CATSLAGGTSTDTQYF	TGTGCCACCAGCTTAGCGGGGGGTACTAGCACAGATACGCAGTATTTT	TRBD2	TRBJ2-3	NA	TRBV15
CASSFGGGAGNQPQHF	TGTGCCAGTAGTTTCGGAGGGGGCGCGGGCAATCAGCCCCAGCATTTT	TRBD1	TRBJ1-5	NA	TRBV19
CASSLVDRAFYEQYF	TGTGCCAGCAGCTTAGTGGACAGGGCATTTTACGAGCAGTACTTC	TRBD1	TRBJ2-7	once	TRBV11-2
CASGSGLQSSYNSPLHF	TGTGCTAGTGGTTCGGGACTTCAGAGCTCCTATAATTCACCCCTCCACTTT	NA	TRBJ1-6	NA	TRBV12-5
CASSLYSGNTDTQYF	TGCGCCAGCAGCTTGTACTCAGGGAACACAGATACGCAGTATTTT	NA	TRBJ2-3	NA	TRBV5-1
CASSSGTGWNSPLHF	TGTGCCAGCAGCTCAGGGACAGGGTGGAATTCACCCCTCCACTTT	TRBD1	TRBJ1-6	few	TRBV5-8
CASSLGQGDRGYTF	TGTGCCAGCTCATTGGGACAGGGGGATCGAGGCTACACCTTC	TRBD1	TRBJ1-2	NA	TRBV18
CSSGRQGPTEAFF	TGTTCCAGCGGTCGACAGGGCCCCACTGAAGCTTTCTTT	TRBD1	TRBJ1-1	few	TRBV7-9
CASSFRTVQGEQFF	TGTGCCAGCAGCTTCCGGACGGTCCAGGGTGAGCAGTTCTTC	NA	TRBJ2-1	NA	TRBV7-2
CASGLSLVGGFNTEAFF	TGTGCTAGTGGTCTCTCTCTGGTGGGGGGGTTCAACACTGAAGCTTTCTTT	NA	TRBJ1-1	NA	TRBV12-5
CASRGGQNTEAFF	TGCGCCAGCAGGGGAGGGCAGAACACTGAAGCTTTCTTT	NA	TRBJ1-1	NA	TRBV10-2
CASSLGGTSYEQYF	TGTGCCAGCAGCTTAGGTGGCACCTCCTACGAGCAGTACTTC	NA	TRBJ2-7	NA	TRBV11-3
CASSIGQGSGYTF	TGTGCCAGCAGCATCGGACAGGGGTCTGGCTACACCTTC	TRBD1	TRBJ1-2	NA	TRBV13
CASSLALEGYGYTF	TGTGCCAGCAGCTTAGCGCTAGAGGGCTATGGCTACACCTTC	NA	TRBJ1-2	NA	TRBV7-8
CASSLAWTGTTYEQYF	TGCGCCAGCAGCTTGGCCTGGACAGGGACGACCTACGAGCAGTACTTC	TRBD1	TRBJ2-7	NA	TRBV5-1
CASSHRTSPRRYF	TGTGCCAGCAGCCACCGGACTTCTCCCCGACGGTACTTC	NA	TRBJ2-4	NA	TRBV11-2
CASSPRIGYEQYF	TGTGCCAGCAGTCCCCGTATCGGTTACGAGCAGTACTTC	NA	TRBJ2-7	NA	TRBV6-5
CASRRGEGEAFF	TGTGCCAGTCGGAGGGGGGAGGGGGAAGCTTTCTTT	NA	TRBJ1-1	few	TRBV27
CASSMGTIQPLHF	TGTGCCAGTAGTATGGGGACAATCCAACCCCTCCACTTT	NA	TRBJ1-6	once	TRBV19
CASTSRTGQPQHF	TGTGCCAGCACCTCTCGGACAGGGCAGCCCCAGCATTTT	TRBD1	TRBJ1-5	once	TRBV2
CASSFGQGTYEQYF	TGTGCCAGCAGCTTCGGACAGGGGACCTACGAGCAGTACTTC	TRBD1	TRBJ2-7	NA	TRBV11-2
CASSPLGRWKDRVAMVGEFF	TGTGCCAGCAGCCCACTTGGGAGGTGGAAAGACCGGGTTGCCATGGTGGGTGAGTTCTTC	NA	TRBJ2-1	few	TRBV7-8
CASRGDRVNTGELFF	TGTGCCAGTAGGGGTGACCGGGTCAACACCGGGGAGCTGTTTTTT	NA	TRBJ2-2	NA	TRBV19
CASSVADRADEQFF	TGTGCCAGCAGCGTAGCGGACAGGGCGGATGAGCAGTTCTTC	TRBD1	TRBJ2-1	once	TRBV9
CASSSGQITDTQYF	TGTGCCAGTAGTTCGGGACAGATCACAGATACGCAGTATTTT	TRBD1	TRBJ2-3	NA	TRBV19
CASSSGQGLGENTIYF	TGCGCCAGCAGTTCGGGACAGGGACTAGGGGAAAACACCATATATTTT	TRBD1	TRBJ1-3	NA	TRBV5-1
CASSREGVETQYF	TGCGCCAGCAGTCGCGAGGGGGTAGAGACCCAGTACTTC	NA	TRBJ2-5	NA	TRBV5-1
CAWRAGRGIGSPLHF	TGTGCCTGGAGGGCCGGCAGGGGGATAGGGTCACCCCTCCACTTT	TRBD1	TRBJ1-6	NA	TRBV30
CASSQKGRGNEQFF	TGCGCCAGCAGCCAAAAAGGTCGGGGCAATGAGCAGTTCTTC	NA	TRBJ2-1	NA	TRBV4-1
CASSTGTSGGPKYF	TGTGCCAGCAGCACCGGGACTAGCGGGGGGCCAAAGTACTTC	TRBD2	TRBJ2-5	NA	TRBV11-2
CASSPPHRAENIQYF	TGTGCCAGCAGTCCTCCGCACAGGGCGGAAAACATTCAGTACTTC	NA	TRBJ2-4	NA	TRBV27
CAWSVNGVNSPLHF	TGTGCCTGGAGTGTAAACGGGGTTAATTCACCCCTCCACTTT	NA	TRBJ1-6	NA	TRBV30
CASSSQLYQPQHF	TGTGCCAGCAGCTCTCAACTCTATCAGCCCCAGCATTTT	NA	TRBJ1-5	NA	TRBV28
CASSTSGGKYEQYF	TGTGCCAGCAGTACTAGCGGGGGAAAATACGAGCAGTACTTC	TRBD2	TRBJ2-7	NA	TRBV2
CASRVEGGSGNTIYF	TGTGCCAGCAGGGTCGAAGGGGGCTCTGGAAACACCATATATTTT	NA	TRBJ1-3	once	TRBV6-5
CASSQTSGGSRLTDTQYF	TGTGCCAGCAGCCAAACTAGCGGGGGTAGCAGGCTGACAGATACGCAGTATTTT	TRBD2	TRBJ2-3	NA	TRBV11-3
CASSLQWEAFF	TGTGCCAGCAGTTTACAGTGGGAAGCTTTCTTT	NA	TRBJ1-1	NA	TRBV28
CAGRERGLDYEQYF	TGTGCCGGCAGGGAACGGGGATTGGACTACGAGCAGTACTTC	NA	TRBJ2-7	NA	TRBV27
CASSLRSGGWGNQPQHF	TGTGCCAGCAGTTTAAGGTCAGGGGGGTGGGGCAATCAGCCCCAGCATTTT	TRBD1	TRBJ1-5	NA	TRBV28
CASSESRQGAGYTF	TGCGCCAGCAGTGAGTCGAGGCAGGGGGCCGGCTACACCTTC	TRBD1	TRBJ1-2	NA	TRBV10-1
CASSLTGSEQYF	TGTGCCAGCAGCCTGACAGGGTCCGAGCAGTACTTC	TRBD1	TRBJ2-7	NA	TRBV28
CASSQSIQTRGYTF	TGCGCCAGCAGCCAATCTATTCAGACTCGGGGCTACACCTTC	NA	TRBJ1-2	NA	TRBV7-2
CASNRQGVNTEAFF	TGTGCCAGCAACCGACAGGGGGTAAACACTGAAGCTTTCTTT	TRBD1	TRBJ1-1	once	TRBV2
CASRLAGLEGMVIF	TGTGCCAGCAGACTAGCTGGACTAGAAGGCATGGTGATCTTC	TRBD2	TRBJ2-1	NA	TRBV7-9
CASSRKRESSGNTIYF	TGTGCCAGCAGTAGAAAACGGGAAAGCTCTGGAAACACCATATATTTT	NA	TRBJ1-3	NA	TRBV9
CASSQHTGSRAKNIQYF	TGTGCCAGCAGCCAACACACAGGGAGTAGGGCCAAAAACATTCAGTACTTC	NA	TRBJ2-4	NA	TRBV16
CASSLGSSYEQYF	TGTGCCAGCAGCTTGGGGAGCTCCTACGAGCAGTACTTC	NA	TRBJ2-7	NA	TRBV5-4
CASSLAGGFYEKLFF	TGTGCCAGCAGCTTGGCAGGGGGCTTCTATGAAAAACTGTTTTTT	TRBD1	TRBJ1-4	NA	TRBV7-2